What follows describes a single T cell receptor beta chain. The sample is drawn from a study of cytotoxic CD8 clonotypes in ibrutinib-treated CLL. On the study more broadly: Productive templates per sample averaged about 260,000; productive rearrangements, approximately 93,000.

V shed 7 bases, J shed 7 bases, and the junction held 10 bases outside the gene matches. CDR1 and CDR2 from the germline V gene are SGHRS and YFSETQ. CDR3 size: 14 residues. TCRdb's table, derived via immunoSEQ multiplex PCR, lists solely in-frame clones and lacks some. The sample has about 310,000 clones, roughly 80% seen once. Sample: PBMCs, taken before ibrutinib treatment. The sequence was obtained from a human donor with chronic lymphocytic leukemia. V usage is TRBV5-1 and J usage is TRBJ2-2, with 7 nucleotides matching TRBD1. Written as DNA, the CDR3 is TGCGCCAGCTCGGGACAGCCCGAGGACGGGGAGCTGTTTTTT. It encodes CASSGQPEDGELFF.